Below, 21 T cell receptor beta chains from the same sample are listed, as sequenced in a study of blood T cell repertoires in COVID-19. Only in-frame clones appear in the TCRdb table, and some are missing; sequencing was by immunoSEQ multiplex PCR. The sample shows roughly 87,000 clones, about two thirds of them seen only once. The sequenced sample was peripheral blood. These receptors were collected from an elderly woman with acute or convalescent COVID-19.

The gene calls are TRBV6-5 and TRBJ1-2, with D perhaps TRBD1 (5 bases). This CDR3 is 12 amino acids long. Germline CDR1 and CDR2: MNHEY and SVGAGI. The V gene lost 6 bases and the J gene lost 4 bases, with 9 bases spanning the gap. The DNA of the CDR3 is TGTGCCAGCAGCGACAGCTCCTATGGCTACACCTTC. Protein sequence: CASSDSSYGYTF.

A few counts support this clone. V gene TRBV27 combines with J gene TRBJ1-2; D not certain. The germline CDR1 and CDR2 sequences are MNHEY and SMNVEV (reference sequence). CDR3 size: 15 residues. The V end lost 0 bases, the J end lost 0 bases, and 8 bases lay between the germline ends. The CDR3 DNA is TGTGCCAGCAGTTTATCCGGGTCGTCTAACTATGGCTACACCTTC. It specifies CASSLSGSSNYGYTF.

The chain is built from TRBV19 and TRBJ1-1; 8 bases match TRBD1. The V segment lost 7 bases and the J segment 7 bases; nucleotides outside the gene matches: 8. This CDR3 comprises 13 residues. Germline CDR1 reads LNHDA; CDR2 reads SQIVND (reference sequence). The CDR3 region has the DNA TGTGCCAGTACCATTACAGGGGGTGGTGAAGCTTTCTTT. Translation: CASTITGGGEAFF.

The chain has TRBV28 and TRBJ2-7, with 9 bases aligning to TRBD1. Per the germline V gene, CDR1 is MDHEN and CDR2 is SYDVKM. Trimming at V came to 10 bases and at J to 1 base, leaving 8 bases not matched to a gene. The CDR3 has 14 amino acids. The CDR3 loop is CATQGTGKSYEQYF. CDR3 bases: TGTGCCACCCAAGGGACAGGGAAATCCTACGAGCAGTACTTC. The variable domain in full, completed from reference TRBV28 and TRBJ2-7, reads DVKVTQSSRYLVKRTGEKVFLECVQDMDHENMFWYRQDPGLGLRLIYFSYDVKMKEKGDIPEGYSVSREKKERFSLILESASTNQTSMYLCATQGTGKSYEQYFGPGTRLTVT.

The chain couples TRBV20-1 to TRBJ1-2; no clear D gene. The CDR3 contains 11 residues. V lost 1 base and J 8 bases, leaving 8 bases between the germline ends. Germline V gene data show CDR1 as DFQATT and CDR2 as SNEGSKA (reference sequence). CDR3 sequence (DNA): TGCAGTGCTAGAGGACGAGGGGGCTACACCTTC. Translating it yields CSARGRGGYTF.

V usage is TRBV25-1 and J usage is TRBJ2-2; the match to TRBD2 covers 7 bases. V dropped 7 bases and J dropped 0; count of bases not matched to a gene: 8. The CDR3 is made up of 16 amino acids. CDR1 MGHDK and CDR2 SYGVNS come from the germline V gene. The CDR3 coding sequence is TGTGCCAGCACCTTAGCGGGCCCCGCGAACACCGGGGAGCTGTTTTTT. Translation: CASTLAGPANTGELFF.

The V and J genes are TRBV28 and TRBJ1-2, with 7 positions matching TRBD1. The junction had 9 bases not matched to a gene; V was cut back by 6 bases and J by 2 bases. This CDR3 region has 15 residues. From germline, CDR1 is MDHEN and CDR2 SYDVKM. The CDR3 bases are TGTGCCAGCAGAACAGGGGTTCGGGTAAACTATGGCTACACCTTC. Translation: CASRTGVRVNYGYTF.

The chain couples TRBV6-5 to TRBJ2-7; D is perhaps TRBD1 (6 bases). V was shortened by 0 bases and J by 6 bases, with 18 bases between the two germline ends. Germline V CDR1 and CDR2: MNHEY, SVGAGI. CDR3 length: 16 amino acids. The CDR3 here is CASSYSGQRQQSEQYF. The CDR3, as DNA: TGTGCCAGCAGTTACTCTGGACAGCGCCAACAGTCCGAGCAGTACTTC.

The rearrangement uses TRBV9 and TRBJ1-1; D is ambiguous. The germline CDR1 and CDR2 sequences are SGDLS and YYNGEE. Trimming stripped 0 bases from V and 1 base from J, with 7 bases between. The CDR3 extends over 14 amino acids. DNA of the CDR3: TGTGCCAGCAGCGTAGGGCAAACGAACACTGAAGCTTTCTTT. Its translation is CASSVGQTNTEAFF.

This clone was found a few times. The chain employs TRBV2 and TRBJ2-7, with 7 positions matching TRBD2. The length of the CDR3 is 13 residues. J lost 4 bases, V lost 5 bases, and 5 bases had no gene match. Germline CDR1 reads SNHLY; CDR2 reads FYNNEI. The CDR3 loop reads CASSRTSRYEQYF. CDR3 DNA: TGTGCCAGCAGTCGGACTAGTCGGTACGAGCAGTACTTC.

This clone appeared once. DNA for the CDR3: TGTGCCAGCAGCGGTGGCGCTTGGGGGGGCACAGATACGCAGTATTTT. It yields the protein CASSGGAWGGTDTQYF. This chain links TRBV9 with TRBJ2-3; D might be TRBD2 (6 bases). The CDR3 is 16 amino acids. Trimming removed 3 bases at V and 1 base at J, with 15 bases between. Germline CDR1 and CDR2: SGDLS and YYNGEE.

This chain joins TRBV4-2 and TRBJ2-2, with D perhaps TRBD2 (6 bases). Trimming removed 3 bases from V and 4 bases from J, with 15 bases in between. Germline loops: CDR1 LGHNA, CDR2 YNFKEQ. The CDR3 spans 16 residues. CDR3 DNA: TGTGCCAGCAGCCATCCATTTGGGGGGTCCACCGGGGAGCTGTTTTTT. This gives the protein CASSHPFGGSTGELFF.

This sequence joins TRBV18 and TRBJ2-2, with a weak D call TRBD1 (6 bases). Germline V gene data show CDR1 as KGHSH and CDR2 as LQKENI. V was clipped by 3 bases and J by 3 bases, with 14 bases between them. The CDR3 covers 16 residues. The CDR3 spells CASSPLSRQDTGELFF. In DNA form, the CDR3 reads TGTGCCAGCTCACCTCTCTCTCGACAGGACACCGGGGAGCTGTTTTTT.

V usage is TRBV5-6 and J usage is TRBJ2-1; TRBD2 agrees at 7 bases. The V segment lost 2 bases and the J segment 8 bases; nucleotides outside the gene matches: 4. The CDR3 has 13 residues. Germline lookup yields CDR1 SGHDT and CDR2 YYEEEE. Here the CDR3 reads CASSFGGRDEQFF. For the CDR3, the DNA is TGTGCCAGCAGCTTTGGGGGGAGGGATGAGCAGTTCTTC.

V and J are TRBV18 and TRBJ1-4, with D possibly matching TRBD1 (5 bases). The germline gives CDR1 KGHSH, CDR2 LQKENI. V dropped 3 bases and J dropped 12 bases, with 23 bases sitting between them. This CDR3 has 16 residues. The CDR3 sequence is CASSPSWGLDASELFF. The CDR3 coding sequence is TGTGCCAGCTCACCCTCCTGGGGCCTCGACGCGAGTGAACTGTTTTTT.

This clone was picked up a small number of times. V usage is TRBV7-9 and J usage is TRBJ1-6; D might be TRBD1 (6 bases). Trimming removed 4 bases at V and 12 bases at J, with 16 bases between. This CDR3 region has 14 residues. Germline CDR1 is SEHNR and CDR2 is FQNEAQ (reference sequence). CDR3 coding DNA: TGTGCCAGCAGCTCCAACAGGGAACCGGTACCCCTCCACTTT. Protein product: CASSSNREPVPLHF.

This clone occurred a few times. The J gene is TRBJ2-7, the V gene TRBV6-2 or TRBV6-3; TRBD1 agrees at 7 bases. V lost 6 bases and J lost 3; bases outside the gene matches: 11. Per the germline V gene, CDR1 is MNHEY and CDR2 is SVGEGT. The CDR3 runs 15 residues. The CDR3 DNA is TGTGCCAGCAGCAGCCCGGGACAGAATCTCTACGAGCAGTACTTC. As protein: CASSSPGQNLYEQYF.

This sequence joins TRBV2 and TRBJ2-7; tentative D call: TRBD2 (6 bases). The CDR3 loop spans 13 amino acids. V was trimmed by 7 bases and J by 0 bases, leaving 10 bases between them. Germline assignment: CDR1 SNHLY and CDR2 FYNNEI. The CDR3 bases are TGTGCCAGCACCCGGGACTTCTCCTACGAGCAGTACTTC. Its protein is CASTRDFSYEQYF.

The chain joins TRBV5-6 to TRBJ1-5; TRBD1 is a possible D gene (5 bases). Germline CDR1 and CDR2: SGHDT and YYEEEE. The CDR3 is 13 residues long. V was trimmed by 4 bases and J by 6 bases, leaving 11 bases between them. This chain's CDR3 is CASSKGLGQPQHF. The DNA of the CDR3 is TGTGCCAGCAGCAAGGGGCTGGGTCAGCCCCAGCATTTT.

This CDR3 reads CASSVDLAGTGPTDTQYF. The CDR3 DNA reads TGTGCCAGCAGCGTAGACCTCGCGGGGACAGGACCCACAGATACGCAGTATTTT. V and J are TRBV9 and TRBJ2-3, with 8 bases that match TRBD1. This CDR3 comprises 18 residues. V shed 0 bases and J 2 bases; nucleotides not matched to a gene: 11. Per germline, CDR1 SGDLS and CDR2 YYNGEE.

This clone was seen a handful of times. The chain carries TRBV5-1 and TRBJ1-4; 8 bases are shared with TRBD1. With V trimmed by 2 bases and J by 7 bases, 4 bases remained unmatched. CDR1 SGHRS and CDR2 YFSETQ come from the germline V gene. This CDR3 region has 14 residues. CDR3: CASSFMTGAEKLFF. The CDR3 bases are TGCGCCAGCAGCTTTATGACAGGGGCTGAAAAACTGTTTTTT.